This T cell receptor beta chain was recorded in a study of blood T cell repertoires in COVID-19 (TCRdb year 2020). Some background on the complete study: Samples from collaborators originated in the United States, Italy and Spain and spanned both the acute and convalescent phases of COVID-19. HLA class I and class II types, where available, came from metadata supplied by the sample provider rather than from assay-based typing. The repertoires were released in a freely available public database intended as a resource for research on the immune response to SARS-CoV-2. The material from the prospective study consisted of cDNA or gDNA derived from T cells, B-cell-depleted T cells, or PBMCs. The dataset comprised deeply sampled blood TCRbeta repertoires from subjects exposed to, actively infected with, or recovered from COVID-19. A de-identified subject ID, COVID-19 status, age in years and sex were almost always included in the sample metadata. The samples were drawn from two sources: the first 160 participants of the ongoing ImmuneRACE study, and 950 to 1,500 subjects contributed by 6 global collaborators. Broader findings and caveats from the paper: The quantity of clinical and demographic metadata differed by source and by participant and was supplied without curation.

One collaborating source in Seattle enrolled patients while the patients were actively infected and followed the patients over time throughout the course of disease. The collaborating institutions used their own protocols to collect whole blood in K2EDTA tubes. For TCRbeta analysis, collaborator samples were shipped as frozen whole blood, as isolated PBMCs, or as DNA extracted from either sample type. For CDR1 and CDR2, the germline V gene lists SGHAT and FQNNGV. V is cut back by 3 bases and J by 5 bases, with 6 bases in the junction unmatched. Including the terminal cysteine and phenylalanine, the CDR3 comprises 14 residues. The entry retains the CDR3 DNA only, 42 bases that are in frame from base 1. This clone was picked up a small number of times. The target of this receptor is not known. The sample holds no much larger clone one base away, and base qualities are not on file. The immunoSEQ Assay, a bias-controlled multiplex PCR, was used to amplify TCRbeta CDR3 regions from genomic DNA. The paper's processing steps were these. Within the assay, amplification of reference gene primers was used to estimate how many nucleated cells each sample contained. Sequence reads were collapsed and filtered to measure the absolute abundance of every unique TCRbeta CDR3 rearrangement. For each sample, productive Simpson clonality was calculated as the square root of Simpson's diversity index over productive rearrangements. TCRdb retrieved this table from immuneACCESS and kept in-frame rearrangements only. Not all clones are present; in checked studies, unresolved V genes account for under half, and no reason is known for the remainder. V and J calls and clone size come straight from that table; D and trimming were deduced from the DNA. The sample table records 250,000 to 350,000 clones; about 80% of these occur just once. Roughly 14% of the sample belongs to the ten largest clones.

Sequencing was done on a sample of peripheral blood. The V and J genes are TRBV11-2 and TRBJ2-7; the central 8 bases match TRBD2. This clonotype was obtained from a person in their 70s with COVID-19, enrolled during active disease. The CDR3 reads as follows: CASSFSSGSHEQYF. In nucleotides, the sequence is TGTGCCAGCAGCTTTTCCAGCGGGAGTCACGAGCAGTACTTC.